This T cell receptor beta chain is from a study of a mutant IDH1 vaccine in newly diagnosed glioma. The V gene lost 0 bases and the J gene lost 3 bases, with 9 bases spanning the gap. Germline V gene sequence: CDR1 MNHEY, CDR2 SMNVEV (reference sequence). The CDR3 loop spans 14 amino acids. Time point indicated: baseline, week 1 (first vaccination visit). Treatment given: pre-vaccination baseline after standard-of-care therapy. Patients carried new grade 3 or 4 IDH1-mutant astrocytomas lacking nuclear ATRX. Profiled with immunoSEQ multiplex PCR; TCRdb holds only in-frame clones, not every one. The sample lists over 75,000 clones, roughly 89% occurring once.

This receptor was taken from a woman aged 45-59 years with glioma. Specimen: PBMCs, collected from a glioma patient treated with radiotherapy, temozolomide or both. The gene calls are TRBV27 and TRBJ2-7, with D unclear. Written as DNA, the CDR3 is TGTGCCAGCAGTTTATCGGACGGAGACTACGAGCAGTACTTC. This encodes CASSLSDGDYEQYF.